The table lists the clone carrying this T cell receptor (beta chain) with many counts. Using its own MiXCR run on the 5' RACE reads, TCRdb lists one record per CDR3 protein. Among about 31,000 distinct CDR3 sequences listed, under 6.5% were seen once. The data were obtained in a study of early T cells in non-severe SARS-CoV-2 infection. CDR1 is MNHEY and CDR2 is SVGAGI in the germline V gene. V dropped 5 bases and J dropped 2; count of bases not matched to a gene: 6. This CDR3 region has 15 residues. This receptor was taken from an adult who was a healthcare worker with PCR-confirmed SARS-CoV-2 infection or an uninfected control (not recorded which). The sequenced sample was whole blood. The gene calls are TRBV6-5 and TRBJ2-7, with TRBD1 matching 10 bases. For the CDR3, the DNA is TGTGCCAGCAGTCCCGGGACAGGGGCGACCTACGAGCAGTACTTC. Translated: CASSPGTGATYEQYF.